Listed below are T cell receptor beta chains from one sample, sequenced in a study of T cell responses to AZD1222 COVID-19 vaccine. Clones were sequenced by immunoSEQ multiplex PCR, and TCRdb holds only the in-frame ones, with some missing. The table shows 99,000 or so clones, with around 87% occurring only once. The input for sequencing was peripheral blood, taken on day 0 of AZD1222 vaccination. The receptors stem from an adult in good health. Each CDR3 is given with its conserved first and last residue. Fields, in order: D gene, V gene, J gene, clone size, CDR3 protein, CDR3 DNA. D genes are given only for firm matches. Only part of the rows carry a size: once, few, many, or a class if the clone is expanded.

d_call: -; v_call: TRBV23-1; j_call: TRBJ1-6; clone_size: -; cdr3_aa: CASSQDDSHSPLHF; cdr3_nt: TGCGCCAGCAGTCAAGACGACAGTCATTCACCCCTCCACTTT
d_call: -; v_call: TRBV7-6; j_call: TRBJ2-2; clone_size: -; cdr3_aa: CASSPRGVPNTGELFF; cdr3_nt: TGTGCCAGCAGCCCTCGTGGGGTCCCTAACACCGGGGAGCTGTTTTTT
d_call: -; v_call: TRBV4-2; j_call: TRBJ2-3; clone_size: -; cdr3_aa: CASSQDYRSTDTQYF; cdr3_nt: TGTGCCAGCAGCCAAGATTACAGGAGCACAGATACGCAGTATTTT
d_call: -; v_call: TRBV4-3; j_call: TRBJ2-6; clone_size: -; cdr3_aa: CASSQVNGMSSGANVLTF; cdr3_nt: TGCGCCAGCAGCCAAGTGAACGGGATGAGCTCTGGGGCCAACGTCCTGACTTTC
d_call: TRBD1; v_call: TRBV11-3; j_call: TRBJ1-2; clone_size: -; cdr3_aa: CASSRRRDSNNGYTF; cdr3_nt: TGTGCCAGCAGCCGTCGCCGGGACAGCAACAATGGCTACACCTTC
d_call: -; v_call: TRBV7-6; j_call: TRBJ2-1; clone_size: -; cdr3_aa: CASSLGPVRGPSYNEQFF; cdr3_nt: TGTGCCAGCAGCTTAGGTCCGGTACGGGGGCCGTCCTACAATGAGCAGTTCTTC
d_call: TRBD1; v_call: TRBV5-8; j_call: TRBJ2-7; clone_size: -; cdr3_aa: CASSSPLSTGTYEQYF; cdr3_nt: TGTGCCAGCAGCTCCCCCCTTTCGACAGGGACCTACGAGCAGTACTTC
d_call: -; v_call: TRBV7-9; j_call: TRBJ2-7; clone_size: -; cdr3_aa: CASSLSASSYEQYF; cdr3_nt: TGTGCCAGCAGCCTGTCGGCCTCATCCTACGAGCAGTACTTC
d_call: -; v_call: TRBV5-1; j_call: TRBJ2-7; clone_size: once; cdr3_aa: CASSRAGIGSYEQYF; cdr3_nt: TGCGCCAGCAGCCGCGCAGGGATCGGCTCCTACGAGCAGTACTTC
d_call: TRBD2; v_call: TRBV3-1/TRBV3-2; j_call: TRBJ2-7; clone_size: -; cdr3_aa: CASSQGISGGPSYEQYF; cdr3_nt: TGTGCCAGCAGCCAAGGTATTAGCGGGGGCCCTTCCTACGAGCAGTACTTC
d_call: TRBD2; v_call: TRBV10-2; j_call: TRBJ2-7; clone_size: -; cdr3_aa: CASSALAGGPGEQYF; cdr3_nt: TGCGCCAGCAGCGCTCTAGCGGGAGGGCCTGGCGAGCAGTACTTC
d_call: -; v_call: TRBV4-2; j_call: TRBJ2-5; clone_size: -; cdr3_aa: CASSQTQGGGAETQYF; cdr3_nt: TGTGCCAGCAGCCAAACCCAAGGGGGGGGCGCGGAGACCCAGTACTTC
d_call: -; v_call: TRBV21-1; j_call: TRBJ1-1; clone_size: -; cdr3_aa: CASSNLFLTGANTEAFF; cdr3_nt: TGTGCCAGCAGCAATCTATTCCTGACAGGGGCGAACACTGAAGCTTTCTTT
d_call: TRBD1; v_call: TRBV4-2; j_call: TRBJ2-5; clone_size: -; cdr3_aa: CASSQDYRGHETQYF; cdr3_nt: TGTGCCAGCAGCCAAGACTACAGGGGGCACGAGACCCAGTACTTC
d_call: -; v_call: TRBV2; j_call: TRBJ2-6; clone_size: -; cdr3_aa: CASKVGVSGANVLTF; cdr3_nt: TGTGCCAGCAAGGTGGGGGTCTCTGGGGCCAACGTCCTGACTTTC
d_call: -; v_call: TRBV5-5; j_call: TRBJ2-5; clone_size: -; cdr3_aa: CASSQSGQQETQYF; cdr3_nt: TGTGCCAGCAGCCAGAGCGGCCAGCAAGAGACCCAGTACTTC
d_call: -; v_call: TRBV5-1; j_call: TRBJ1-1; clone_size: once; cdr3_aa: CASSLGQSPEAFF; cdr3_nt: TGCGCCAGCAGCTTGGGACAGAGCCCTGAAGCTTTCTTT
d_call: -; v_call: TRBV6-5; j_call: TRBJ2-1; clone_size: -; cdr3_aa: CASSYSSAEDEQFF; cdr3_nt: TGTGCCAGCAGTTACTCGTCTGCAGAGGATGAGCAGTTCTTC
d_call: -; v_call: TRBV5-6; j_call: TRBJ1-4; clone_size: -; cdr3_aa: CASSLSDRPNEKLFF; cdr3_nt: TGTGCCAGCAGCTTGTCGGACAGACCTAATGAAAAACTGTTTTTT
d_call: -; v_call: TRBV3-1/TRBV3-2; j_call: TRBJ1-6; clone_size: -; cdr3_aa: CASSPQTNSPLHF; cdr3_nt: TGTGCCAGCAGCCCTCAGACTAATTCACCCCTCCACTTT
d_call: TRBD1; v_call: TRBV5-5; j_call: TRBJ2-1; clone_size: once; cdr3_aa: CASSRDRWNEQFF; cdr3_nt: TGTGCCAGCAGTCGGGACAGGTGGAATGAGCAGTTCTTC
d_call: -; v_call: TRBV4-2; j_call: TRBJ2-7; clone_size: -; cdr3_aa: CASSQDLAAYEQYF; cdr3_nt: TGTGCCAGCAGCCAAGATTTAGCGGCCTACGAGCAGTACTTC
d_call: -; v_call: TRBV28; j_call: TRBJ1-5; clone_size: -; cdr3_aa: CASSPFSVKTFQPQHF; cdr3_nt: TGTGCCAGCAGCCCGTTTTCGGTGAAAACATTTCAGCCCCAGCATTTT
d_call: -; v_call: TRBV3-1/TRBV3-2; j_call: TRBJ1-2; clone_size: -; cdr3_aa: CASSQHVPLYGYTF; cdr3_nt: TGTGCCAGCAGTCAACATGTTCCCCTGTATGGCTACACCTTC
d_call: -; v_call: TRBV10-3; j_call: TRBJ2-3; clone_size: -; cdr3_aa: CAISLEADTQYF; cdr3_nt: TGTGCCATCAGCCTAGAAGCTGATACGCAGTATTTT
d_call: TRBD2; v_call: TRBV3-1/TRBV3-2; j_call: TRBJ2-1; clone_size: -; cdr3_aa: CASSQAAGDEQFF; cdr3_nt: TGTGCCAGCAGCCAAGCCGCGGGGGATGAGCAGTTCTTC
d_call: -; v_call: TRBV5-8; j_call: TRBJ2-7; clone_size: -; cdr3_aa: CASSLTRGYEQYF; cdr3_nt: TGTGCCAGCAGCTTAACTCGAGGCTACGAGCAGTACTTC
d_call: -; v_call: TRBV6-5; j_call: TRBJ1-3; clone_size: -; cdr3_aa: CASTPGGGTRNTIYF; cdr3_nt: TGTGCCAGCACCCCAGGCGGGGGGACTAGAAACACCATATATTTT
d_call: TRBD2; v_call: TRBV6-5; j_call: TRBJ2-1; clone_size: -; cdr3_aa: CASSYTREGDNEQFF; cdr3_nt: TGTGCCAGCAGTTATACGAGGGAGGGAGACAATGAGCAGTTCTTC
d_call: TRBD2; v_call: TRBV7-2; j_call: TRBJ2-3; clone_size: -; cdr3_aa: CASSSPWTSNDTQYF; cdr3_nt: TGTGCCAGCAGCTCGCCATGGACTAGTAACGATACGCAGTATTTT